These 30 T cell receptor beta chains were all obtained from the same sample, sequenced in a study of identical twins. TCRdb used MiXCR to reprocess the 5' RACE reads, holding one entry per CDR3 protein. This table holds 650,000 to 750,000 distinct CDR3 sequences, 20% to 25% found once. In addition, the sample was reused for a study of T cells expressing NK-cell markers.

Sample: PBMCs. The source is a young woman in good health.

The chain uses TRBV20-1 and TRBJ2-1, with 10 bases that match TRBD2. The CDR3 runs 16 residues. The germline V gene encodes CDR1 DFQATT and CDR2 SNEGSKA (reference sequence). V gave up 0 bases and J gave up 6 bases; unmatched junction bases: 8. This CDR3 reads CSARDPLAGVGNEQFF. CDR3 DNA: TGCAGTGCTAGAGACCCCCTAGCGGGAGTGGGCAATGAGCAGTTCTTC.

This clonotype occurred a few times. The CDR3 protein is CASSIVEKLFF. DNA of the CDR3: TGTGCCAGCAGTATAGTTGAAAAACTGTTTTTT. The chain links TRBV25-1 to TRBJ1-4; no firm D call. V was cut by 5 bases and J by 7 bases, with 5 bases left in between. Germline V lookup: CDR1 MGHDK, CDR2 SYGVNS. The CDR3 is 11 residues long.

This clonotype has only a few counts. The CDR3 DNA sequence: TGTGCCAGCAGTTCCCCTCGCTTGGGGGATGAGCAGTTCTTC. It translates to CASSSPRLGDEQFF. The chain couples TRBV12-3 or TRBV12-4 to TRBJ2-1; D assignment may be TRBD1 or TRBD2 (5 bases each). V dropped 4 bases and J dropped 8 bases, with 15 bases sitting between them. The CDR3 totals 14 residues.

The chain links TRBV6-2 or TRBV6-3 to TRBJ2-5; unclear D gene. V lost 4 bases, J lost 4 bases, and 7 bases lay in between. In germline, CDR1 is MNHEY, CDR2 SVGEGT. The CDR3 loop spans 12 amino acids. The CDR3 DNA reads as TGTGCCAGCAGTTCCATAGGAGAGACCCAGTACTTC. As protein: CASSSIGETQYF.

The chain carries TRBV5-5 and TRBJ2-4, with 7 bases fitting TRBD1. The CDR3 extends over 15 amino acids. The ends lost 3 bases at V and 9 bases at J; junction bases unmatched: 12. Looked up from germline, CDR1 is SGHKS and CDR2 is YYEKEE (reference sequence). CDR3 bases: TGTGCCAGCAGCTCTACAGGGGTGGCCGCCGGCATTCAGTACTTC. Protein product: CASSSTGVAAGIQYF.

Only a few counts were recorded for this clonotype. V usage is TRBV3-1 and J usage is TRBJ2-7; D may be TRBD1 (6 bases). The length of the CDR3 is 13 residues. Germline lookup yields CDR1 LGHDT and CDR2 YNNKEL (reference sequence). V was pared by 3 bases and J by 5 bases, with 11 bases between. The CDR3 sequence is CASSHLQGHEQYF. Written as DNA, the CDR3 is TGTGCCAGCAGCCACCTACAGGGACACGAGCAGTACTTC.

The table lists this clonotype with a few counts. This chain connects TRBV7-9 to TRBJ1-6, with 7 bases that match TRBD1. This CDR3 region has 14 residues. CDR1 SEHNR and CDR2 FQNEAQ come from the germline V gene (reference sequence). V shed 4 bases, J shed 8 bases, and the junction held 5 bases outside the gene matches. DNA for the CDR3: TGTGCCAGCAGCTCGACAGGGAACCATTCACCCCTCCACTTT. As protein: CASSSTGNHSPLHF.

This clonotype appeared a few times. The rearrangement links TRBV30 to TRBJ2-7; 8 positions match TRBD1. The CDR3 is made up of 14 amino acids. With 4 bases clipped from V and 2 bases from J, the junction kept 7 bases outside the gene matches. From germline, CDR1 is GTSNPN and CDR2 SVGIG (reference sequence). CDR3 sequence (DNA): TGTGCCTGGACCATTCGGACAGGGCCCTACGAGCAGTACTTC. This sequence encodes CAWTIRTGPYEQYF.

This clonotype appeared many times. This chain joins TRBV6-1 and TRBJ2-3; 9 bases line up with TRBD1. In germline, CDR1 is MNHNS, CDR2 SASEGT. V gave up 4 bases and J gave up 0 bases; unmatched junction bases: 5. The CDR3 extends over 16 amino acids. The CDR3 region is CASSVTGGSSTDTQYF. CDR3 DNA sequence: TGTGCCAGCAGTGTCACAGGGGGCTCTAGCACAGATACGCAGTATTTT.

This clonotype has a handful of counts. The chain uses TRBV12-3 or TRBV12-4 and TRBJ2-7, with D uncertain. V shed 2 bases and J shed 1 base, with 21 bases lying between them. The CDR3 extends over 18 amino acids. The CDR3: CASSLSKVSPNGSYEQYF. For the CDR3, the DNA is TGTGCCAGCAGTTTATCTAAGGTGTCACCGAACGGGTCCTACGAGCAGTACTTC.

The V gene is TRBV24-1, the J gene TRBJ2-1; 7 nucleotides match TRBD1. Germline V lookup: CDR1 KGHDR, CDR2 SFDVKD. The CDR3 has 13 amino acids. Germline trimming cut 4 bases from V and 16 bases from J; bases unmatched to any gene: 12. CDR3 sequence: CATSETGKSRFFF. The DNA of the CDR3 is TGTGCCACCAGTGAGACAGGGAAATCCCGGTTCTTCTTC.

This clonotype was detected a few times. The chain joins TRBV7-6 to TRBJ2-3; weak D call: TRBD2 (5 bases). CDR3 length: 14 residues. Germline lookup yields CDR1 SGHVS and CDR2 FNYEAQ. V was trimmed by 7 bases and J by 0 bases, leaving 11 bases between them. The CDR3 DNA follows: TGTGCCAGCACCCGGGGATCTAGCACAGATACGCAGTATTTT. It codes for CASTRGSSTDTQYF.

This clonotype was seen ten or more times. The rearrangement uses TRBV12-3 or TRBV12-4 and TRBJ2-3, with 12 bases aligning to TRBD2. The trim removed 1 base at V and 10 bases at J, leaving 3 bases unmatched. There are 14 residues in the CDR3. This CDR3 is CASSLGTSGTAQYF. The CDR3 region has the DNA TGTGCCAGCAGTTTAGGGACTAGCGGGACCGCGCAGTATTTT.

The V call is TRBV7-9, the J call TRBJ1-1; 7 bases are shared with TRBD1. Germline-derived CDR1 and CDR2 are SEHNR and FQNEAQ (reference sequence). This CDR3 is 15 amino acids long. Trimming removed 5 bases from V and 5 bases from J; junction bases left unmatched: 11. In DNA, the CDR3 is TGTGCCAGCAGCCGATCGACAGGGACCCAGACTGAAGCTTTCTTT. Translated: CASSRSTGTQTEAFF.

This rearrangement joins TRBV11-2 to TRBJ2-1; 8 bases are shared with TRBD2. CDR1 SGHAT and CDR2 FQNNGV come from the germline V gene. The CDR3 length is 20 residues. V was clipped by 2 bases and J by 1 base; unmatched bases: 16. Here the CDR3 reads CASSLLFEWAGGRSYNEQFF. For the CDR3, the DNA is TGTGCCAGCAGCTTATTATTCGAATGGGCGGGAGGTCGGTCCTACAATGAGCAGTTCTTC.

The rearrangement joins TRBV6-4 to TRBJ2-2; D is possibly TRBD2 (5 bases). The CDR3 sequence is 14 residues long. V lost 0 bases and J 5 bases, leaving 7 bases between the germline ends. Germline V CDR1 and CDR2: MRHNA, SNTAGT. Here the CDR3 DNA reads TGTGCCAGCAGTGACTCTCGGGAAACCGGGGAGCTGTTTTTT. It translates to CASSDSRETGELFF.

This clonotype turned up a few times. CDR3 nucleotide sequence: TGTGCCAGCAGCGTCCCGGGGGGAGCCTACAATGAGCAGTTCTTC. This gives the protein CASSVPGGAYNEQFF. The chain uses TRBV9 and TRBJ2-1; 7 bases map to TRBD2. CDR1 is SGDLS, CDR2 YYNGEE, per germline. Germline trimming cut 2 bases from V and 2 bases from J; bases unmatched to any gene: 4. This CDR3 spans 15 amino acids.

V usage is TRBV7-9 and J usage is TRBJ2-7; the D gene could be TRBD1 or TRBD2 (7 bases each). Trimming took off 3 bases at V and 4 bases at J, with 13 bases between the two ends. This CDR3 is built from 14 residues. Germline V gives CDR1 SEHNR, CDR2 FQNEAQ (reference sequence). The CDR3 DNA follows: TGTGCCAGCAGCTTTACAGGGGAGGGGTACGAGCAGTACTTC. It specifies CASSFTGEGYEQYF.

The chain recombines TRBV27 with TRBJ2-6, with TRBD1 matching over 7 bases. This CDR3 region has 15 residues. Trimming took 7 bases from V and 4 from J; bases not matched to a gene: 7. In germline, CDR1 is MNHEY, CDR2 SMNVEV (reference sequence). The CDR3 nucleotides read TGTGCCAGCACGACAGGGTATGAAGGGGCCAACGTCCTGACTTTC. Translated, it gives CASTTGYEGANVLTF.

The gene calls are TRBV7-8 and TRBJ2-1; 8 bases are a match to TRBD2. V shed 5 bases, J shed 0 bases, and the junction held 6 bases outside the gene matches. The CDR3 contains 16 residues. CDR1 and CDR2 (germline): SGHVS, FQNEAQ. This CDR3 is CASSPGGHVSYNEQFF. The CDR3 DNA sequence: TGTGCCAGCAGCCCGGGGGGGCACGTCTCCTACAATGAGCAGTTCTTC.

In this sample, this clonotype turned up a few times. The rearrangement joins TRBV12-3 or TRBV12-4 to TRBJ1-1, with D unclear. This CDR3 is built from 12 residues. V was cut by 6 bases and J by 3 bases, with 8 bases left in between. The DNA for the CDR3 is TGTGCCAGCAGCCTTTATCACACTGAAGCTTTCTTT. Translated: CASSLYHTEAFF.

This clonotype was seen ten or more times. The genes are TRBV12-3 or TRBV12-4 and TRBJ2-3; no firm D call. Trimming left V 3 bases short and J 4 bases short, with 5 bases between. The CDR3 is made up of 12 amino acids. The CDR3 sequence is CASSFNADTQYF. The CDR3 coding sequence is TGTGCCAGCAGTTTTAATGCAGATACGCAGTATTTT.

This chain joins TRBV7-9 and TRBJ2-3, with D unresolved. The germline V gene has CDR1 SEHNR and CDR2 FQNEAQ (reference sequence). V lost 5 bases and J lost 2, with 5 bases in between. The CDR3 contains 12 residues. The DNA of the CDR3 is TGTGCCAGCAGCGGATACACAGATACGCAGTATTTT. Translation gives CASSGYTDTQYF.

This clonotype was counted only a few times. V and J are TRBV5-1 and TRBJ1-1; 7 bases are shared with TRBD1. V lost 3 bases to trimming and J lost 4 bases; unmatched junction nucleotides: 12. The germline gives CDR1 SGHRS, CDR2 YFSETQ. The CDR3 has 16 residues. For the CDR3, the DNA is TGCGCCAGCAGCTATAATCGACAGGGTATCGGCACTGAAGCTTTCTTT. This sequence encodes CASSYNRQGIGTEAFF.

The chain carries TRBV27 and TRBJ2-7; the D gene is possibly TRBD1 (8 bases). Germline CDR1 and CDR2: MNHEY and SMNVEV (reference sequence). The V end was cut by 4 bases, the J end by 7 bases, with 20 bases between. This CDR3 spans 15 amino acids. CDR3 residues: CASSSPTGGEEEQYF. CDR3 bases: TGTGCCAGCAGTTCCCCCACAGGGGGGGAGGAGGAGCAGTACTTC.

This clonotype was seen a few times. The CDR3 DNA reads TGTGCCAGCAGCAGGGGACAGATGAGTTACAATGAGCAGTTCTTC. This sequence encodes CASSRGQMSYNEQFF. This chain connects TRBV5-6 to TRBJ2-1, with TRBD1 identical over 7 bases. Germline CDR1 SGHDT, CDR2 YYEEEE. This CDR3 has 15 residues. The junction had 8 bases not matched to a gene; V was cut back by 4 bases and J by 4 bases.

This clonotype was detected only a few times. The chain uses TRBV30 and TRBJ2-6, with D hard to call. Germline values: CDR1 GTSNPN, CDR2 SVGIG (reference sequence). V dropped 3 bases and J dropped 13 bases, with 16 bases sitting between them. CDR3 length equals 13 residues. In DNA, the CDR3 is TGTGCCTGGAGCGTACAGACCCGGACGGTCCTGACTTTC. This codes for CAWSVQTRTVLTF.

CDR3 protein: CASSPRGGGNHNEQFF. CDR3 sequence (DNA): TGTGCCAGCAGCCCTAGAGGCGGGGGGAATCACAATGAGCAGTTCTTC. The J gene is TRBJ2-1, the V gene TRBV9; 8 nucleotides align to TRBD2. CDR1 and CDR2 (germline): SGDLS, YYNGEE. This CDR3 has 16 residues. Trimming removed 4 bases from V and 5 bases from J; junction bases left unmatched: 11. Based on the CDR3 plus reference TRBV9 and TRBJ2-1, the full variable domain is DSGVTQTPKHLITATGQRVTLRCSPRSGDLSVYWYQQSLDQGLQFLIQYYNGEERAKGNILERFSAQQFPDLHSELNLSSLELGDSALYFCASSPRGGGNHNEQFFGPGTRLTVL.

This rearrangement joins TRBV7-9 to TRBJ2-5, with 11 bases fitting TRBD2. CDR1 and CDR2 from the germline V gene are SEHNR and FQNEAQ (reference sequence). Trimming took 4 bases from V and 4 from J; bases not matched to a gene: 11. The CDR3 runs 17 residues. CDR3 region: CASSSLAGGPLGETQYF. CDR3 sequence (DNA): TGTGCCAGCAGCTCCTTAGCGGGGGGGCCTCTGGGAGAGACCCAGTACTTC.

This clonotype was seen at least ten times. The chain couples TRBV2 to TRBJ2-7, with D unresolved. In germline, CDR1 is SNHLY, CDR2 FYNNEI. CDR3 size: 11 residues. V was cut by 6 bases and J by 5 bases, with 8 bases left in between. CDR3 amino acids: CASRGTHEQYF. The CDR3 nucleotides read TGTGCCAGCAGGGGAACCCACGAGCAGTACTTC. Full variable domain (missing parts from reference TRBV2 and TRBJ2-7): EPEVTQTPSHQVTQMGQEVILRCVPISNHLYFYWYRQILGQKVEFLVSFYNNEISEKSEIFDDQFSVERPDGSNFTLKIRSTKLEDSAMYFCASRGTHEQYFGPGTRLTVT.